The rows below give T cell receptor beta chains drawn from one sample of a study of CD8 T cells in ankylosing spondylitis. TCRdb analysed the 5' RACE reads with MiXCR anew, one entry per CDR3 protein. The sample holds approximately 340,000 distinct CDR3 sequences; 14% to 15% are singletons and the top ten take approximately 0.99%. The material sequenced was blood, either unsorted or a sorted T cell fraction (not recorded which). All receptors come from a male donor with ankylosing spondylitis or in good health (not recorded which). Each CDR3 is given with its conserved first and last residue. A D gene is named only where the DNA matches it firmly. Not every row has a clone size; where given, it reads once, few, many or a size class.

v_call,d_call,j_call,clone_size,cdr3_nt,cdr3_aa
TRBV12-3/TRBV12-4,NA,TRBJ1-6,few,TGTGCCAGCAGTCCCCCGGGGATTAATTCACCCCTCCACTTT,CASSPPGINSPLHF
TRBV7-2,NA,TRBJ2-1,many,TGTGCCAGCAGCTTGTCTAGCGACCACAATGAGCAGTTCTTC,CASSLSSDHNEQFF
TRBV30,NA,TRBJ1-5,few,TGTGCCTGGAGTACGGGGTCGGTGCAGCCCCAGCATTTT,CAWSTGSVQPQHF
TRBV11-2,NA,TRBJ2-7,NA,TGTGCCAGCAGCTTAGGGGGGAGGTACGAGCAGTACTTC,CASSLGGRYEQYF
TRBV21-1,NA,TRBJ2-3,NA,TGTGCCAGCAGCAAAAAACAAGCTCGGGTCAGCACAGATACGCAGTATTTT,CASSKKQARVSTDTQYF
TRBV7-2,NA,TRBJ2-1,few,TGTGCCAGCAGCTTAGGGGGGACCGTCGCTATTAATGAGCAGTTCTTC,CASSLGGTVAINEQFF
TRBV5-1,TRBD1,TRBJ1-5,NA,TGCGCCAGCAGCACAATAGGGGGCAACAATCAGCCCCAGCATTTT,CASSTIGGNNQPQHF
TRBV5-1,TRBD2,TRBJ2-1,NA,TGCGCCAGCAGCCTACAGCCGAGCGGGAGCTCCTACAATGAGCAGTTCTTC,CASSLQPSGSSYNEQFF
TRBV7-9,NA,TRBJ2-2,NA,TGTGCCAGCAGCTTCCGGGAAACCGGGGAGCTGTTTTTT,CASSFRETGELFF
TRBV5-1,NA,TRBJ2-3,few,TGCGCCAGCAGCTTGGAGCGAGATACGCAGTATTTT,CASSLERDTQYF
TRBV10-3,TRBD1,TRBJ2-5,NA,TGTGCCACCTCCTGGACAGGGGGCGGACAAGAGACCCAGTACTTC,CATSWTGGGQETQYF
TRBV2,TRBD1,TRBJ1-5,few,TGTGCCAGCAGTTGGACAGGGCCCAATCAGCCCCAGCATTTT,CASSWTGPNQPQHF
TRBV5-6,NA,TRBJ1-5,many,TGTGCCAGCAGCTCGGCCCCTGGCAATCAGCCCCAGCATTTT,CASSSAPGNQPQHF
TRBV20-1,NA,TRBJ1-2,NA,TGCAGTGCTGTCGGGATGTCAAACTATGGCTACACCTTC,CSAVGMSNYGYTF
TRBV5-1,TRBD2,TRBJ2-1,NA,TGCGCCAGCAGCGGGACTAGCGGGGGGCCCAATGAGCAGTTCTTC,CASSGTSGGPNEQFF
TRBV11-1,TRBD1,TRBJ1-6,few,TGTGCCAGCAGCAAGGACAGGGACCCCCTCCACTTT,CASSKDRDPLHF